Listed here are 32 T cell receptor beta chains from one sample, sequenced in a study of neurological immune-mediated disorders. TCRdb itself ran the 5' RACE reads through MiXCR, one entry per CDR3 protein. Here the sample spans just over 95,000 distinct CDR3 sequences, 3% to 4% being singletons. Input material: PBMCs. Every receptor here comes from a woman between 18 and 29 years old with multiple sclerosis.

About this clonotype itself: This may stem from a read error, because a much larger clone lies one nucleotide away. The chain joins TRBV24-1 to TRBJ2-5; 7 nucleotides match TRBD2. Germline V gene lookup returns CDR1 KGHDR and CDR2 SFDVKD. The length of the CDR3 is 11 residues. CDR3 region: CATSRRENQYF. The CDR3, as DNA: TGTGCCACCAGTCGGCGGGAGAACCAGTACTTC.

This clonotype was observed many times. The chain carries TRBV6-6 and TRBJ2-7, with D perhaps matching TRBD2 (5 bases). V shed 10 bases and J shed 4 bases, with 20 bases lying between them. The length of the CDR3 is 14 residues. Germline V lookup: CDR1 MNHNY, CDR2 SVGAGI (reference sequence). Here the CDR3 reads CATSITSASYEQYF. CDR3 DNA: TGTGCCACCTCAATTACTAGTGCCTCGTACGAGCAGTACTTC.

This clonotype was seen many times. The chain joins TRBV29-1 to TRBJ1-1; TRBD1 is a possible D gene (6 bases). Trimming took 3 bases from V and 3 from J, leaving 26 bases between them. This CDR3 has 18 amino acids. Per the germline V gene, CDR1 is SQVTM and CDR2 is ANQGSEA. The CDR3 protein is CSVDAKKGRGGLDTEAFF. CDR3 in DNA: TGCAGCGTTGATGCGAAAAAGGGCAGGGGAGGGTTAGACACTGAAGCTTTCTTT.

In its sample, this clonotype was seen many times. The rearrangement uses TRBV11-2 and TRBJ2-5; unclear D gene. Germline-derived CDR1 and CDR2 are SGHAT and FQNNGV. This CDR3 comprises 11 residues. V shed 6 bases and J shed 3 bases, with 5 bases lying between them. CDR3 DNA sequence: TGTGCCAGCAGTTCGAAAGAGACCCAGTACTTC. This sequence encodes CASSSKETQYF. Supplemented by reference TRBV11-2 and TRBJ2-5, the full variable domain reads EAGVAQSPRYKIIEKRQSVAFWCNPISGHATLYWYQQILGQGPKLLIQFQNNGVVDDSQLPKDRFSAERLKGVDSTLKIQPAKLEDSAVYLCASSSKETQYFGPGTRLLVL.

This clonotype was counted ten times or more. The rearrangement joins TRBV14 to TRBJ1-2, with a tentative D call TRBD1 (5 bases). The CDR3 covers 13 residues. The germline CDR1 and CDR2 sequences are SGHDN and FVKESK. V was pared by 0 bases and J by 7 bases, with 9 bases between. The CDR3 loop reads CASSQDRVPGYTF. CDR3 bases: TGTGCCAGCAGCCAAGACAGGGTTCCTGGCTACACCTTC. Using reference TRBV14 and TRBJ1-2 for the parts outside the CDR3, the full variable domain is EAGVTQFPSHSVIEKGQTVTLRCDPISGHDNLYWYRRVMGKEIKFLLHFVKESKQDESGMPNNRFLAERTGGTYSTLKVQPAELEDSGVYFCASSQDRVPGYTFGSGTRLTVV.

This clonotype appeared a few times. J is TRBJ1-3 and V is TRBV12-3 or TRBV12-4, with D possibly being TRBD1 (5 bases). The CDR3 length is 17 residues. V was shortened by 3 bases and J by 4 bases, with 19 bases between the two germline ends. CDR3 in DNA: TGTGCCAGCAGTTTTGGAGCGCAGGGCGATGCCGGAAACACCATATATTTT. Encoded protein: CASSFGAQGDAGNTIYF.

This clonotype was found many times. The rearrangement joins TRBV18 to TRBJ1-3, with TRBD1 matching over 10 bases. The germline V gene has CDR1 KGHSH and CDR2 LQKENI. V lost 6 bases, J lost 2 bases, and 4 bases stayed unmatched. CDR3 length: 15 amino acids. The DNA for the CDR3 is TGTGCCAGCTCGCCGGGACAGGGGCCTGGAAACACCATATATTTT. This codes for CASSPGQGPGNTIYF. Using reference TRBV18 and TRBJ1-3 for the parts outside the CDR3, the full variable domain is NAGVMQNPRHLVRRRGQEARLRCSPMKGHSHVYWYRQLPEEGLKFMVYLQKENIIDESGMPKERFSAEFPKEGPSILRIQQVVRGDSAAYFCASSPGQGPGNTIYFGEGSWLTVV.

This clonotype was found many times. This chain joins TRBV20-1 and TRBJ2-3; 14 bases map to TRBD2. With V trimmed by 3 bases and J by 9 bases, 5 bases remained unmatched. CDR1 is DFQATT and CDR2 is SNEGSKA in the germline V gene (reference sequence). CDR3 size: 14 residues. In nucleotides, the CDR3 is TGCAGTGCTAGTCGGGGACTAGCGGGGGAGACGCAGTATTTT. Translation gives CSASRGLAGETQYF.

This clonotype showed up just a few times. The J gene is TRBJ2-3, the V gene TRBV2, with D perhaps TRBD2 (7 bases). CDR3 size: 15 residues. Trimming shortened V by 0 bases and J by 4 bases, and 11 bases separated the two germline ends. In germline, CDR1 is SNHLY, CDR2 FYNNEI. This CDR3 reads CASSEAGGAADTQYF. CDR3 in DNA: TGTGCCAGCAGTGAAGCGGGGGGGGCTGCAGATACGCAGTATTTT.

A remark on this clonotype: A much larger clone sits a single nucleotide away, making a read error possible. This chain connects TRBV7-2 to TRBJ1-1; D not certain. The CDR3 consists of 13 residues. Trimming removed 6 bases from V and 1 base from J, with 9 bases in between. Germline-derived CDR1 and CDR2 are SGHTA and FQGNSA. CDR3 in DNA: TGTGCCAGCAGGGAGAATAAGAACACTGAAGCTTTCTTT. Its protein product is CASRENKNTEAFF.

In its sample, this clonotype was seen many times. The V gene is TRBV6-4, the J gene TRBJ2-2; TRBD2 agrees at 8 bases. The CDR3 runs to 17 residues. Germline loops: CDR1 MRHNA, CDR2 SNTAGT. The ends lost 0 bases at V and 3 bases at J; junction bases unmatched: 6. CDR3 in amino acids: CASSDSSSGWDTGELFF. Written as DNA, the CDR3 is TGTGCCAGCAGTGACTCGTCTAGCGGGTGGGACACCGGGGAGCTGTTTTTT.

This clonotype was detected many times. The rearrangement links TRBV5-5 to TRBJ2-4, with a possible D match to TRBD1 (5 bases). The CDR3 extends over 16 amino acids. V lost 0 bases and J 7 bases, leaving 17 bases between the germline ends. The germline V gene has CDR1 SGHKS and CDR2 YYEKEE (reference sequence). Here the CDR3 reads CASSLGPGQGNNIQYF. DNA of the CDR3: TGTGCCAGCAGCTTGGGCCCTGGGCAGGGTAACAACATTCAGTACTTC.

This clonotype was observed many times. This chain links TRBV20-1 with TRBJ1-5, with 7 bases matching TRBD1. CDR3 size: 13 residues. Unmatched junction bases numbered 7, after V lost 6 bases and J lost 5 bases. Per the germline V gene, CDR1 is DFQATT and CDR2 is SNEGSKA (reference sequence). The CDR3 DNA follows: TGCAGTGCCAAAAGACAGGGCGATCAGCCCCAGCATTTT. It translates to CSAKRQGDQPQHF.

This clonotype came up many times. The chain carries TRBV7-8 and TRBJ2-7; 10 nucleotides line up with TRBD1. Germline CDR1 is SGHVS and CDR2 is FQNEAQ. Trimming at V came to 1 base and at J to 6 bases, leaving 6 bases not matched to a gene. This CDR3 comprises 15 residues. The CDR3 DNA sequence: TGTGCCAGCAGCTTAGAGGGACAGGGGTTTCTCGAGCAGTACTTC. This sequence encodes CASSLEGQGFLEQYF.

The table lists this clonotype with many counts. This chain joins TRBV5-1 and TRBJ2-3; the match to TRBD2 covers 7 bases. Germline assignment: CDR1 SGHRS and CDR2 YFSETQ. This CDR3 contains 14 residues. Trimming removed 4 bases from V and 6 bases from J; junction bases left unmatched: 8. The CDR3: CASSRTSVGDTQYF. CDR3 bases: TGCGCCAGCAGCAGAACTAGCGTCGGGGATACGCAGTATTTT. Full variable domain (outside the CDR3, taken from reference TRBV5-1 and TRBJ2-3): KAGVTQTPRYLIKTRGQQVTLSCSPISGHRSVSWYQQTPGQGLQFLFEYFSETQRNKGNFPGRFSGRQFSNSRSEMNVSTLELGDSALYLCASSRTSVGDTQYFGPGTRLTVL.

In this sample, this clonotype turned up many times. This chain links TRBV5-5 with TRBJ2-7, with unresolved D. Trimming pared 1 base from V and 2 bases from J, leaving 10 bases between. The CDR3 has 14 residues. Germline lookup yields CDR1 SGHKS and CDR2 YYEKEE (reference sequence). For the CDR3, the DNA is TGTGCCAGCAGCTTGAGGCGGATTGCCTACGAGCAGTACTTC. This codes for CASSLRRIAYEQYF.

This clonotype was counted ten times or more. The chain has TRBV3-1 and TRBJ1-3; the match to TRBD1 covers 7 bases. This CDR3 spans 14 amino acids. V lost 4 bases and J lost 2; bases outside the gene matches: 2. The germline V gene has CDR1 LGHDT and CDR2 YNNKEL (reference sequence). CDR3 in DNA: TGTGCCAGCAGCCTCACAGGGGCTGGAAACACCATATATTTT. Its translation: CASSLTGAGNTIYF.

This clonotype was seen a handful of times. The rearrangement uses TRBV20-1 and TRBJ2-5; tentative D call: TRBD2 (6 bases). The CDR3 is made up of 14 amino acids. Germline V CDR1 and CDR2: DFQATT, SNEGSKA (reference sequence). The CDR3 nucleotides read TGCAGGGAGCTGGAGGGGATTAAGCGAGAGACCCAGTACTTC. Translation gives CRELEGIKRETQYF.

This clonotype was detected many times. The chain has TRBV29-1 and TRBJ2-7, with D perhaps matching TRBD2 (5 bases). The V gene's germline CDR1 is SQVTM and CDR2 ANQGSEA. The CDR3 runs to 12 residues. The V end was cut by 3 bases, the J end by 4 bases, with 10 bases between. CDR3 region: CSVETNDYEQYF. Written as DNA, the CDR3 is TGCAGCGTTGAGACTAACGATTACGAGCAGTACTTC.

As concerns this clonotype: This may stem from a read error, because a much larger clone lies one nucleotide away. The chain employs TRBV3-1 and TRBJ1-2; TRBD1 is a possible D gene (5 bases). With 2 bases removed from V and 5 bases from J, the gap between germline ends came to 12 bases. This CDR3 region has 14 residues. The germline V gene encodes CDR1 LGHDT and CDR2 YNNKEL (reference sequence). CDR3 nucleotide sequence: TGTGCCAGCAGCCAAAAACTAAGGGGATATGGCTACACCTTC. This codes for CASSQKLRGYGYTF.

This clonotype was seen many times. V usage is TRBV6-1 and J usage is TRBJ1-1, with D perhaps TRBD1 (5 bases). The germline gives CDR1 MNHNS, CDR2 SASEGT. The CDR3 covers 14 residues. V lost 6 bases, J lost 1 base, and 12 bases lay in between. In nucleotides, the CDR3 is TGTGCCAGCAGCAGAACACAGGAGAACACTGAAGCTTTCTTT. Encoded protein: CASSRTQENTEAFF.

In this sample, this clonotype turned up many times. The chain carries TRBV3-1 and TRBJ2-5; the D gene is possibly TRBD2 (6 bases). Trimming took off 0 bases at V and 3 bases at J, with 8 bases between the two ends. The CDR3 spans 14 residues. Germline assignment: CDR1 LGHDT and CDR2 YNNKEL (reference sequence). CDR3 loop: CASSQEVAEETQYF. The CDR3 DNA reads as TGTGCCAGCAGCCAAGAGGTAGCGGAAGAGACCCAGTACTTC.

This clonotype has a count of ten or more. Written as DNA, the CDR3 is TGTGCCAGCAGTTTCGGGACTCCCTTAGATGAGCAGTTCTTC. This encodes CASSFGTPLDEQFF. V is TRBV12-3 or TRBV12-4 and J is TRBJ2-1; D might be TRBD2 (6 bases). Trimming pared 3 bases from V and 8 bases from J, leaving 14 bases between. This CDR3 spans 14 amino acids.

This clonotype was observed many times. This chain joins TRBV4-3 and TRBJ2-2, with unresolved D. The CDR3 runs to 13 residues. Germline lookup yields CDR1 LGHNA and CDR2 YSLEER. Trimming removed 0 bases from V and 8 bases from J, with 7 bases in between. The DNA for the CDR3 is TGCGCCAGCAGCCAAGAGCTGGCAGGGGAGCTGTTTTTT. Translating it yields CASSQELAGELFF.

This clonotype was counted at least ten times. This chain links TRBV7-9 with TRBJ2-5, with 10 bases matching TRBD1. V lost 4 bases and J lost 8; bases outside the gene matches: 7. CDR3 length: 14 residues. Looked up from germline, CDR1 is SEHNR and CDR2 is FQNEAQ (reference sequence). CDR3 in amino acids: CASSSSGQGFTQYF. The DNA of the CDR3 is TGTGCCAGCAGCTCTTCGGGACAGGGGTTCACCCAGTACTTC.

This clonotype turned up a few times. Being one base from a much bigger clone, this may be a read error. The chain joins TRBV4-2 to TRBJ1-1; D is unclear. V lost 8 bases and J lost 0, with 10 bases in between. The germline gives CDR1 LGHNA, CDR2 YNFKEQ. The CDR3 length is 13 residues. As DNA, the CDR3 is TGTGCCAGCCGGGGAAAGATGAACACTGAAGCTTTCTTT. Its translation: CASRGKMNTEAFF.

The sample holds many counts of this clonotype. The chain combines TRBV27 with TRBJ2-1, with TRBD1 matching over 7 bases. From germline, CDR1 is MNHEY and CDR2 SMNVEV (reference sequence). After removal of 5 bases from V and 6 bases from J, the junction contained 7 bases not matched to a gene. The CDR3 runs to 14 residues. CDR3 nucleotide sequence: TGTGCCAGCAGTCTGATACAGGGGCGCAATGAGCAGTTCTTC. This sequence encodes CASSLIQGRNEQFF.

This clonotype was recorded many times. The chain couples TRBV7-9 to TRBJ1-1; D gene uncertain. The V and J ends lost 5 bases and 1 base respectively, with 5 bases between them. CDR3 size: 12 residues. Germline V gene sequence: CDR1 SEHNR, CDR2 FQNEAQ (reference sequence). The CDR3 DNA sequence: TGTGCCAGCAGCCCCCAGAACACTGAAGCTTTCTTT. Translated, it gives CASSPQNTEAFF.

Ten or more counts support this clonotype. V is TRBV5-1 and J is TRBJ2-2; no firm D call. Trimming took 2 bases from V and 3 from J, leaving 11 bases between them. The CDR3 is made up of 15 amino acids. Germline CDR1 SGHRS, CDR2 YFSETQ. CDR3 residues: CASSLLGAYTGELFF. DNA for the CDR3: TGCGCCAGCAGCTTATTAGGCGCATACACCGGGGAGCTGTTTTTT.

Ten or more counts support this clonotype. The gene calls are TRBV11-2 and TRBJ2-7; possible D gene TRBD2, 6 bases. Trimming left V 1 base short and J 4 bases short, with 11 bases between. Looked up from germline, CDR1 is SGHAT and CDR2 is FQNNGV. CDR3 length: 14 residues. The DNA of the CDR3 is TGTGCCAGCAGCTTAGTCGTCGGGGGTTACGAGCAGTACTTC. Translated, it gives CASSLVVGGYEQYF. The entire variable domain, with the rest obtained from reference TRBV11-2 and TRBJ2-7, is as follows: EAGVAQSPRYKIIEKRQSVAFWCNPISGHATLYWYQQILGQGPKLLIQFQNNGVVDDSQLPKDRFSAERLKGVDSTLKIQPAKLEDSAVYLCASSLVVGGYEQYFGPGTRLTVT.

On this clonotype itself: The junction and the germline gene differ at one end; a read error may be behind it. The chain is built from TRBV7-6 and TRBJ2-5; maybe TRBD1 (6 bases). CDR1 SGHVS and CDR2 FNYEAQ come from the germline V gene. This CDR3 has 12 amino acids. The CDR3 bases are TGTGACAGCAGCACGGACAGAGAGACCCAGTACTTC. Amino acids: CDSSTDRETQYF.

Many counts were recorded for this clonotype. The chain links TRBV20-1 to TRBJ1-3; 8 nucleotides agree with TRBD1. The CDR3 sequence is 15 residues long. In germline, CDR1 is DFQATT, CDR2 SNEGSKA (reference sequence). With 7 bases clipped from V and 2 bases from J, the junction kept 10 bases outside the gene matches. The CDR3 coding sequence is TGCAGTGTTACGTCTCCGGACAGGGCTGGAAACACCATATATTTT. Translating it yields CSVTSPDRAGNTIYF.